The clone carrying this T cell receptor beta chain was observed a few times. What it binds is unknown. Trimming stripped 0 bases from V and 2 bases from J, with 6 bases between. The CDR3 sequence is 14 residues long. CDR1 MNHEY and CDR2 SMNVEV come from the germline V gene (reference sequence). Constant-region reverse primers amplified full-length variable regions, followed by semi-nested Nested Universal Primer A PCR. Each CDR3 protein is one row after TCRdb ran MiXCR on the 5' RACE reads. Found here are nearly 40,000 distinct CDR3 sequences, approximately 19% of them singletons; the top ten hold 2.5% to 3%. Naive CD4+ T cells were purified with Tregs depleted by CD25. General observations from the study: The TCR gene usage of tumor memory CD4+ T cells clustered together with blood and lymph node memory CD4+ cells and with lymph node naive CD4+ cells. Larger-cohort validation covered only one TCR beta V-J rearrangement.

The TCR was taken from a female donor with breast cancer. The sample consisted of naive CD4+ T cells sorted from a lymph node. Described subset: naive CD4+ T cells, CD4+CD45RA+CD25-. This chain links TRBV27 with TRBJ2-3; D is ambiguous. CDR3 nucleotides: TGTGCCAGCAGTTTATCTCACAACACAGATACGCAGTATTTT. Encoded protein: CASSLSHNTDTQYF.